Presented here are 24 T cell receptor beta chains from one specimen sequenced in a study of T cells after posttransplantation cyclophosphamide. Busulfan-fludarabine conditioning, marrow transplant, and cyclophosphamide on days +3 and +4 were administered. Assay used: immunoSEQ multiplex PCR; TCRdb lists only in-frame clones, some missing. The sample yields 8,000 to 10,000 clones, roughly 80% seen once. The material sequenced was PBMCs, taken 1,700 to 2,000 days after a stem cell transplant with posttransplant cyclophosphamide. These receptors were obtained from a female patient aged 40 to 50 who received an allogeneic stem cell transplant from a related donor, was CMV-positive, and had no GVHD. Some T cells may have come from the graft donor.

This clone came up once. The CDR3 reads CASSTRTSGSTGELFF. The CDR3 DNA follows: TGCGCCAGCAGCACACGGACTAGCGGGTCTACCGGGGAGCTGTTTTTT. The chain recombines TRBV5-1 with TRBJ2-2; 11 bases are a match to TRBD2. The CDR3 contains 16 residues. Trimming cost V 4 bases and J 5 bases; bases outside gene matches: 7. Germline CDR1 reads SGHRS; CDR2 reads YFSETQ.

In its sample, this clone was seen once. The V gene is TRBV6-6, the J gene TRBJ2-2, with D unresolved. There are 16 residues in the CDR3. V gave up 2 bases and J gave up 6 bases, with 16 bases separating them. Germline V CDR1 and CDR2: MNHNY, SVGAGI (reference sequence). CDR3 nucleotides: TGTGCCAGCAGTTACGGTCGTATTACGAGAGCCGGGGAGCTGTTTTTT. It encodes CASSYGRITRAGELFF.

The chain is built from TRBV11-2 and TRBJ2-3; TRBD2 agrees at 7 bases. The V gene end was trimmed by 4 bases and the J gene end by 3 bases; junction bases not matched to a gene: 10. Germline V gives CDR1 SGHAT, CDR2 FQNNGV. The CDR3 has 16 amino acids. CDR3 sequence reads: CASSSAQRGITDTQYF. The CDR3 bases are TGTGCCAGCAGCTCAGCACAGCGGGGAATAACAGATACGCAGTATTTT.

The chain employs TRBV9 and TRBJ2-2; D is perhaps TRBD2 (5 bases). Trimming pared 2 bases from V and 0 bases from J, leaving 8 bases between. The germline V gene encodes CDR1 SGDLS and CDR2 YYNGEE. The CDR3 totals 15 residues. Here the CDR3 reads CASSVGKANTGELFF. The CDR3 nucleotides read TGTGCCAGCAGCGTCGGGAAAGCGAACACCGGGGAGCTGTTTTTT. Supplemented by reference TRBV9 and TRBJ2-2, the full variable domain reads DSGVTQTPKHLITATGQRVTLRCSPRSGDLSVYWYQQSLDQGLQFLIQYYNGEERAKGNILERFSAQQFPDLHSELNLSSLELGDSALYFCASSVGKANTGELFFGEGSRLTVL.

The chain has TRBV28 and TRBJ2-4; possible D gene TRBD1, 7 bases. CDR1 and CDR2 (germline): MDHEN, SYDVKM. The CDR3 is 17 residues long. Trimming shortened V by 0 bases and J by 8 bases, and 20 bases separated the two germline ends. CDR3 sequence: CASSLWGQGGTGDIQYF. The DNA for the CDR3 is TGTGCCAGCAGTTTATGGGGCCAGGGGGGAACCGGGGACATTCAGTACTTC.

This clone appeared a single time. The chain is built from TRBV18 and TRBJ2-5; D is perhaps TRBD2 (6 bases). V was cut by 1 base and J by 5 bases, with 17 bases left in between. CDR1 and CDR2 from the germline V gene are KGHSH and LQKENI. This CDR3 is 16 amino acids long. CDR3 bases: TGTGCCAGCTCACCACTCGCGGGGTCCTCCAGGGAGACCCAGTACTTC. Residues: CASSPLAGSSRETQYF.

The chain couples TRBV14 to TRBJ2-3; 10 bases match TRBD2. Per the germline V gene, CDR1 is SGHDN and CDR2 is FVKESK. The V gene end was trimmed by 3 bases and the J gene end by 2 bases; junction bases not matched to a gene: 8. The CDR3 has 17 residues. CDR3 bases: TGTGCCAGCAGCCAGGGAGCGGGGGGGGGAGTCACAGATACGCAGTATTTT. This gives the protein CASSQGAGGGVTDTQYF.

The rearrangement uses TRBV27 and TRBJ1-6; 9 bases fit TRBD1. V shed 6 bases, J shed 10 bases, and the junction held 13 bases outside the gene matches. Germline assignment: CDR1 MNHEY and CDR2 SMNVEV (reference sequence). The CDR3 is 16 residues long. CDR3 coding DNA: TGTGCCAGCAGATTAGATGGGACAGGGAAGGGCTCACCCCTCCACTTT. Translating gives CASRLDGTGKGSPLHF.

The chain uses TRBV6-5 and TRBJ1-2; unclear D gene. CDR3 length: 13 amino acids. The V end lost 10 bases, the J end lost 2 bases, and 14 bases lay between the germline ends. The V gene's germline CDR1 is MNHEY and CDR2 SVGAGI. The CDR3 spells CATKVPGNYGYTF. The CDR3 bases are TGTGCCACCAAAGTCCCGGGAAACTATGGCTACACCTTC.

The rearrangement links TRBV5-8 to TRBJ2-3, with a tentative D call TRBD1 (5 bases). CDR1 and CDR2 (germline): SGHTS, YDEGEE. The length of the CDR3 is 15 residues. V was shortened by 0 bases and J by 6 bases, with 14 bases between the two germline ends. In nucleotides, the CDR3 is TGTGCCAGCAGCTTGGGGGTTCAGGGTTCGGATACGCAGTATTTT. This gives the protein CASSLGVQGSDTQYF.

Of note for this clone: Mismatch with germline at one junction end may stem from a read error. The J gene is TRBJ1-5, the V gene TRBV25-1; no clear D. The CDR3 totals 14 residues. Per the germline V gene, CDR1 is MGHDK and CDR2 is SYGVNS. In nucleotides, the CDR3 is TGTGCCAGCAGCGAATCCAGTTTTAATCAGCCCCAGCATTTT. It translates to CASSESSFNQPQHF. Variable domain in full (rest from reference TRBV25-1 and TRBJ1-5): EADIYQTPRYLVIGTGKKITLECSQTMGHDKMYWYQQDPGMELHLIHYSYGVNSTEKGDLSSESTVSRIRTEHFPLTLESARPSHTSQYLCASSESSFNQPQHFGDGTRLSIL.

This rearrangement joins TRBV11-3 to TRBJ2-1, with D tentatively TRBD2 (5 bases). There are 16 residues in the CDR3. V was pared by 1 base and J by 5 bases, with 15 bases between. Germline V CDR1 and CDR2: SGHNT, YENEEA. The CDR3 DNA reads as TGTGCCAGCAGCTTAGGCGGTGGAGGTAAAGACAATGAGCAGTTCTTC. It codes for CASSLGGGGKDNEQFF.

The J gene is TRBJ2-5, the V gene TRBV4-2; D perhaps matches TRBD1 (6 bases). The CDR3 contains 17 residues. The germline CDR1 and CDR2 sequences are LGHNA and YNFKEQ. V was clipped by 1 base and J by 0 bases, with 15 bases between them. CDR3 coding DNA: TGTGCCAGCAGCCAAGCGCCCGGACAGATAAACCAAGAGACCCAGTACTTC. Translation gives CASSQAPGQINQETQYF.

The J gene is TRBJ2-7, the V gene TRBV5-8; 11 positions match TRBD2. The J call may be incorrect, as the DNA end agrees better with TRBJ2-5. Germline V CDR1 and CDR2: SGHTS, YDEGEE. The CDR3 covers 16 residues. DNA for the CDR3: TGTGCCAGCAGCAAGGGACTAGCGGAGCGGCAAGAGACCCAGTACTTC. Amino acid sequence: CASSKGLAERQETQYF.

CDR3 sequence reads: CASNGLDEQYF. The CDR3 bases are TGTGCCAGCAACGGACTGGACGAGCAGTACTTC. The rearrangement joins TRBV6-1 to TRBJ2-7; D may be TRBD2 (5 bases). The CDR3 runs to 11 residues. V was pared by 7 bases and J by 5 bases, with 9 bases between. From germline, CDR1 is MNHNS and CDR2 SASEGT.

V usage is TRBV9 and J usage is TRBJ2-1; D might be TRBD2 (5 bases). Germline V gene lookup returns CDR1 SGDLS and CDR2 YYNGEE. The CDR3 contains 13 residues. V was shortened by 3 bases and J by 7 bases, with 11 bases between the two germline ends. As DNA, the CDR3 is TGTGCCAGCAGCGCGGACTGGTGGAATGAGCAGTTCTTC. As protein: CASSADWWNEQFF.

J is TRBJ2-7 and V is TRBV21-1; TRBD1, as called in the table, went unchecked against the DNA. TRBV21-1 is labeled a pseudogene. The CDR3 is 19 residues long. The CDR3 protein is CASSKAVGQGEVSAYEQYF. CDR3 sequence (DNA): TGTGCCAGCAGCAAAGCGGTAGGCCAGGGTGAGGTGAGTGCCTACGAGCAGTACTTC.

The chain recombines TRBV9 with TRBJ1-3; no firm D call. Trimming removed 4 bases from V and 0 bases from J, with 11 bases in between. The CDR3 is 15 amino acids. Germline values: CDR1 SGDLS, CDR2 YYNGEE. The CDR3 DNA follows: TGTGCCAGCAGCTCCAGACTGAACTCTGGAAACACCATATATTTT. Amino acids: CASSSRLNSGNTIYF.

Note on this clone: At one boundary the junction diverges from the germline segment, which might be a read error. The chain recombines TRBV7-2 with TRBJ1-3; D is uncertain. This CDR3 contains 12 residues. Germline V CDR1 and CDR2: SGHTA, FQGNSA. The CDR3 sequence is CASTLAAGTIYF. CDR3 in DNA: TGTGCCAGCACCTTAGCGGCGGGGACCATATATTTT.

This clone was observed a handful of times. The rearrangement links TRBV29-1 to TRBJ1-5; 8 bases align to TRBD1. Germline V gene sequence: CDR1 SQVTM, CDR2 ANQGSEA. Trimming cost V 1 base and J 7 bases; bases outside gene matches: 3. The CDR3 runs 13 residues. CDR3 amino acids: CSVEGAGGQPQHF. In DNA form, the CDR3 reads TGCAGCGTTGAAGGCGCAGGGGGCCAGCCCCAGCATTTT. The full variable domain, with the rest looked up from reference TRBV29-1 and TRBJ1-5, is SAVISQKPSRDICQRGTSLTIQCQVDSQVTMMFWYRQQPGQSLTLIATANQGSEATYESGFVIDKFPISRPNLTFSTLTVSNMSPEDSSIYLCSVEGAGGQPQHFGDGTRLSIL.

DNA for the CDR3: TGTGCCATCAGTGAGTCAGGGGGTTTTGCCTACAATGAGCAGTTCTTC. It encodes CAISESGGFAYNEQFF. V and J are TRBV10-3 and TRBJ2-1; tentative D call: TRBD1 (6 bases). Trimming took off 0 bases at V and 2 bases at J, with 11 bases between the two ends. Per germline, CDR1 ENHRY and CDR2 SYGVKD. The CDR3 is 16 amino acids.

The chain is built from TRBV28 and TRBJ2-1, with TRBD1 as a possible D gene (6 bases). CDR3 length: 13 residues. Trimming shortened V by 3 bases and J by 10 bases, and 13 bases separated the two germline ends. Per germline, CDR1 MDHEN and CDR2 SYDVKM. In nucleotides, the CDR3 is TGTGCCAGCAGTTTTTCGGAAGGACAGGAGCAGTTCTTC. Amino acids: CASSFSEGQEQFF.

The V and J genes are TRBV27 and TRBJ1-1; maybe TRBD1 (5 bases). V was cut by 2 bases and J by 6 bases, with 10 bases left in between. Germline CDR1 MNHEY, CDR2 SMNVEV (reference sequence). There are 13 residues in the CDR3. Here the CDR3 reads CASSLQGLPEAFF. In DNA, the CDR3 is TGTGCCAGCAGTTTACAGGGCTTGCCTGAAGCTTTCTTT.

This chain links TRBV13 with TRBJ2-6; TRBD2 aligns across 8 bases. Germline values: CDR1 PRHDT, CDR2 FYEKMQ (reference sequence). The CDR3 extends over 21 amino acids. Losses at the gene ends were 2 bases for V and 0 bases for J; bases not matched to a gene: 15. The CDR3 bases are TGTGCCAGCAGCTTATTAACGGGGGGGCCGCGAGGAAGCTCTGGGGCCAACGTCCTGACTTTC. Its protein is CASSLLTGGPRGSSGANVLTF. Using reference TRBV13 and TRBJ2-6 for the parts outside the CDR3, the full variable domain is AAGVIQSPRHLIKEKRETATLKCYPIPRHDTVYWYQQGPGQDPQFLISFYEKMQSDKGSIPDRFSAQQFSDYHSELNMSSLELGDSALYFCASSLLTGGPRGSSGANVLTFGAGSRLTVL.